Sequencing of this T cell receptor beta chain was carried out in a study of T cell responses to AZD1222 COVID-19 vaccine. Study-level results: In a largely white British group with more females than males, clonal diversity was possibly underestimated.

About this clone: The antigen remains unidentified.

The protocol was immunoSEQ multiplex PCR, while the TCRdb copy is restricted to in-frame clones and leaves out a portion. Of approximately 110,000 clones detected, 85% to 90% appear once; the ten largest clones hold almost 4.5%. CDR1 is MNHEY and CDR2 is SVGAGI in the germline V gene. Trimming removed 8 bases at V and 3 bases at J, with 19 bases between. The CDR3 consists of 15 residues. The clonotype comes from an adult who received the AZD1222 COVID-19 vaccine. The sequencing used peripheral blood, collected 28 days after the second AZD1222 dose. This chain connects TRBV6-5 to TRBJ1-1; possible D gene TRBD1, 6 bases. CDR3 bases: TGTGCCAGCCGGCCCCAGGGGACCCACCACACTGAAGCTTTCTTT. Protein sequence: CASRPQGTHHTEAFF.